These T cell receptor beta chains were read from a single sample in a study of glioma-infiltrating T cells. TCRdb passed the multiplex PCR reads through MiXCR, listing each CDR3 protein once. The sample records roughly 350,000 distinct CDR3 sequences, roughly 41% being singletons. The sequencing input was glioma tissue, nonneoplastic brain tissue, or PBMCs (not recorded which). These receptors were obtained from a human donor with low-grade glioma or glioblastoma, undergoing nonglioma brain surgery, or in good health (not recorded which). Each CDR3 is given with its conserved first and last residue. Each record gives: D gene, clone size, J gene, V gene, CDR3 DNA, CDR3 protein. The D gene is left open where the match is weak. Size values are once, few and many counts, or a class for expanded clones, and some rows have none.

>TRBD1|NA|TRBJ2-3|TRBV28
TGTGCCAGCAGTCCATACCGGACAGGGGGCCGCGCAGATACGCAGTATTTT
CASSPYRTGGRADTQYF
>TRBD1|NA|TRBJ1-6|TRBV7-9
TGTGCCAGCAGCGGGTGGACAGGGAACGGGGGCGCATCACACCTCCACTTT
CASSGWTGNGGASHLHF
>NA|few|TRBJ2-7|TRBV20-1
TGCAGTGCTAGAGACAGGGGAGTATACGAGCAGTACTTC
CSARDRGVYEQYF
>TRBD1|NA|TRBJ1-2|TRBV20-1
TGCAGTGCTATGATGGCAGGGGGCCGGTATGGCTACACCTTC
CSAMMAGGRYGYTF
>NA|NA|TRBJ1-5|TRBV19
TGTGCCAGTAGTATAGATCTAGGGGGGGCTGGCCAGCCCCAGCATTTT
CASSIDLGGAGQPQHF
>NA|NA|TRBJ2-3|TRBV5-5
TGTGCCAGCAGCAGGAGGGACAGTTACCGTTCGGGCACAGATACGCAGTATTTT
CASSRRDSYRSGTDTQYF
>NA|few|TRBJ1-2|TRBV6-2/TRBV6-3
TGTGCCAGCACCCTGGACACCAGCTATGGCTACACCTTC
CASTLDTSYGYTF
>NA|many|TRBJ2-7|TRBV20-1
TGCAGTGCTAGGCGGGACGCCTACGAGCAGTACTTC
CSARRDAYEQYF
>NA|many|TRBJ1-1|TRBV6-2/TRBV6-3
TGTGCCAGCAGTTACTCGAGTGCGGGTGAAGCTTTCTTT
CASSYSSAGEAFF
>NA|many|TRBJ1-2|TRBV27
TGTGCCAGCAGTTTGATAGGACCTCCTAACTATGGCTACACCTTC
CASSLIGPPNYGYTF
>TRBD1|NA|TRBJ1-3|TRBV20-1
TGCAGTGCTAGAGAAGGGGGCGGTGGAAACACCATATATTTT
CSAREGGGGNTIYF
>TRBD1|NA|TRBJ2-7|TRBV6-1
TGTGCCATCGGGACAGTCCATCGCTTATCCAGCGAGCAGTACTTC
CAIGTVHRLSSEQYF
>NA|NA|TRBJ2-2|TRBV11-2
TGTGCCAGCAGCTTTGGGGTAATACGGGAGCTGTTTTTT
CASSFGVIRELFF
>TRBD1|NA|TRBJ2-3|TRBV7-2
TGTGCCAGCAGCCCCCGGGACAGGGGGCGCGTAGATACGCAGTATTTT
CASSPRDRGRVDTQYF
>NA|NA|TRBJ2-2|TRBV7-9
TGTGCCAGCAGCTTAGTCGACACCGGGGAGCTGTTTTTT
CASSLVDTGELFF
>NA|NA|TRBJ1-2|TRBV20-1
TGCAGTGACAGTGGGGGGAGGAACTATGGCTACACCTTC
CSDSGGRNYGYTF
>NA|NA|TRBJ2-2|TRBV7-6
TGTGCCAGCAGCCCAAAGAAGAGTGCGAACACCGGGGAGCTGTTTTTT
CASSPKKSANTGELFF
>NA|NA|TRBJ2-5|TRBV28
TGTGCCAGCTCGAGCCCGATACAAGAGACCCAGTACTTC
CASSSPIQETQYF
>NA|many|TRBJ1-5|TRBV20-1
TGCAGTGCTAGAGATAAGGTGAATCAGCCCCAGCATTTT
CSARDKVNQPQHF
>NA|NA|TRBJ1-1|TRBV19
TGTGCCAGTAGTACGAGACTCAACACTGAAGCTTTCTTT
CASSTRLNTEAFF
>NA|NA|TRBJ1-3|TRBV12-3/TRBV12-4
TGTGCCAGCACCCCAAGGGAAAACACCATATATTTT
CASTPRENTIYF
>TRBD1|NA|TRBJ2-1|TRBV7-8
TGTGCCAGCAGCCCACAGGGGTCCCACAATGAGCAGTTCTTC
CASSPQGSHNEQFF
>NA|many|TRBJ2-1|TRBV28
TGTGCCAGCAGTTCCAGAGCCCCTATTAAGCAGTTCTTC
CASSSRAPIKQFF
>TRBD1|NA|TRBJ2-5|TRBV20-1
TGCAGTGCTACCAAAGACAGGGGGCGTAAAGAGACCCAGTACTTC
CSATKDRGRKETQYF
>TRBD1|NA|TRBJ1-6|TRBV11-1
TGTGCCAGCAGCCCGCTGGGACAGTGGAATTCACCCCTCCACTTT
CASSPLGQWNSPLHF
>NA|NA|TRBJ1-2|TRBV20-1
TGCAGTGCTAGAGGTGGGGGGGCCGCTAGTGGCTACACCTTC
CSARGGGAASGYTF
>TRBD2|NA|TRBJ2-3|TRBV27
TGTGCCAGCGGAAATCCGGGACTAGACACAGATACGCAGTATTTT
CASGNPGLDTDTQYF
>NA|NA|TRBJ1-3|TRBV12-3/TRBV12-4
TGTGCCAGCAGTTTATTCCCGGGGGCTGGAAACACCATATATTTT
CASSLFPGAGNTIYF
>TRBD2|many|TRBJ2-1|TRBV6-2/TRBV6-3
TGTGCCAGCGCAACCGGACTAGCTGGCTCCTACAATGAGCAGTTCTTC
CASATGLAGSYNEQFF
>TRBD2|few|TRBJ2-5|TRBV7-2
TGTGCCAGCAGTATACCGGCAGCGGGAGGGCCCCAAGAGACCCAGTACTTC
CASSIPAAGGPQETQYF
>TRBD2|few|TRBJ2-7|TRBV6-2/TRBV6-3
TGTGCCAGCGGAGTAGCGGGAGCCTACGAGCAGTACTTC
CASGVAGAYEQYF
>NA|NA|TRBJ2-7|TRBV5-4
TGTGCCAGCAGAACGACGGGGGCCTACGAGCAGTACTTC
CASRTTGAYEQYF
>TRBD2|few|TRBJ2-1|TRBV28
TGTGCCAGCAGGCAGTTAGCGGGAGGAGGGGGTGAACAGTTCTTC
CASRQLAGGGGEQFF
>NA|few|TRBJ1-5|TRBV7-2
TGTGCCAGCAGCTTCGACGGCCTCAATCAGCCCCAGCATTTT
CASSFDGLNQPQHF
>TRBD1|NA|TRBJ2-5|TRBV24-1
TGTGCCACCAGTGACCCTAAAGGGGGCTCCCTAGAGACCCAGTACTTC
CATSDPKGGSLETQYF
>TRBD1|NA|TRBJ2-7|TRBV29-1
TGCAGCGTTTGGACAGGACCCTACGAGCAGTACTTC
CSVWTGPYEQYF
>NA|NA|TRBJ2-1|TRBV28
TGTGCCAGCAGTTTCGGAGGGGAAGGGGACAATGAGCAGTTCTTC
CASSFGGEGDNEQFF
>TRBD1|NA|TRBJ2-7|TRBV4-1
TGCGCCAGCAGCCAAGATCAAGGGACAGGGACGTCCGAGCAGTACTTC
CASSQDQGTGTSEQYF
>NA|NA|TRBJ1-2|TRBV19
TGTGCCAGTAGTATATACAGGGAAAAATCTAACTATGGCTACACCTTC
CASSIYREKSNYGYTF
>NA|NA|TRBJ2-2|TRBV6-2/TRBV6-3
TGTGCCAGCAGTTCCTATAACACCGGGGAGCTGTTTTTT
CASSSYNTGELFF
>TRBD2|NA|TRBJ2-5|TRBV12-3/TRBV12-4
TGTGCCAGCAGTTCACCGGGACTAGCGGAAGAGACCAAGTACTTC
CASSSPGLAEETKYF
>NA|few|TRBJ1-2|TRBV7-9
TGTGCCAGCAGCTTAGGCGCAGCGAGATTACGCTACACCTTC
CASSLGAARLRYTF
>NA|few|TRBJ2-7|TRBV6-6
TGTGCCAGCAGTTACTCGCCAGGGCTCGACGAGCAGTACTTC
CASSYSPGLDEQYF
>TRBD1|many|TRBJ1-6|TRBV20-1
TGCAGTGCTAGAGGAATGGACAGGGGAGGTGATTCACCCCTCCACTTT
CSARGMDRGGDSPLHF
>NA|few|TRBJ2-1|TRBV28
TGTGCCAGCAGTTTGACTCCGCCGCGGCAGTTCTTC
CASSLTPPRQFF
>NA|many|TRBJ2-3|TRBV6-1
TGTGCCAGCAGTGTCAGATACCACACAGATACGCAGTATTTT
CASSVRYHTDTQYF
>NA|few|TRBJ2-1|TRBV20-1
TGCAGTGCCCAGGGGGGGGCGGGAGTATTCGATGAGCAGTTCTTC
CSAQGGAGVFDEQFF
>NA|few|TRBJ2-3|TRBV12-3/TRBV12-4
TGTGCCAGCAGATACAGGGGAGGGAACACAGATACGCAGTATTTT
CASRYRGGNTDTQYF